This T cell receptor (beta chain) was obtained from a study of blood T cell repertoires in COVID-19. The overall study: The United States, Italy and Spain were the sources of the acute and convalescent COVID-19 samples.

The CDR3 totals 14 residues. The germline V gene encodes CDR1 SGHRS and CDR2 YFSETQ. V shed 3 bases and J 2 bases; nucleotides not matched to a gene: 4. The data were produced by immunoSEQ multiplex PCR, yet TCRdb's version contains in-frame clones alone and is incomplete. The sample shows about 280,000 clones, about 88% of them seen only once. Seattle-derived patients entered the study during active infection and were followed longitudinally. The chain has TRBV5-1 and TRBJ2-7; 8 bases align to TRBD1. The clonotype was recovered from a woman between 25 and 40 years old with COVID-19, enrolled during active disease. Input material: peripheral blood. CDR3 bases: TGCGCCAGCAGCTCGGAGGACAGGGCCTACGAGCAGTACTTC. Translated, it gives CASSSEDRAYEQYF.